These T cell receptor beta chains were read from a single sample in a study of T cell responses to AZD1222 COVID-19 vaccine. Profiling relied on immunoSEQ multiplex PCR, and the TCRdb table lists in-frame clones only, not all of them. The table shows more than 75,000 clones, with around nine tenths occurring only once. This specimen consisted of peripheral blood, obtained on day 0 of AZD1222 vaccination. These receptors all stem from an adult in good health. CDR3s include the opening cysteine and the closing phenylalanine or tryptophan. The D gene is left open where the match is weak. Expanded clones are given a class, and other clones once, few, many or no size at all.

v_gene: TRBV6-5; d_gene: TRBD1; j_gene: TRBJ1-1; abundance: few; CDR3aa: CASSPGTGTEAFF; CDR3nt: TGTGCCAGCAGTCCCGGGACAGGCACTGAAGCTTTCTTT
v_gene: TRBV6-6; d_gene: TRBD1; j_gene: TRBJ2-3; abundance: NA; CDR3aa: CASSIQGLLPTDTQYF; CDR3nt: TGTGCCAGCAGTATACAGGGGCTCTTGCCGACAGATACGCAGTATTTT
v_gene: TRBV18; d_gene: TRBD2; j_gene: TRBJ2-1; abundance: NA; CDR3aa: CASSFEVERGPRFF; CDR3nt: TGTGCCAGCTCATTCGAGGTCGAGCGGGGGCCTAGGTTCTTC
v_gene: TRBV19; d_gene: NA; j_gene: TRBJ1-2; abundance: few; CDR3aa: CASSRANYGYTF; CDR3nt: TGTGCCAGTAGTAGGGCGAACTATGGCTACACCTTC
v_gene: TRBV10-3; d_gene: TRBD1; j_gene: TRBJ2-1; abundance: once; CDR3aa: CAISPAGTGGNEQFF; CDR3nt: TGTGCCATCAGTCCCGCCGGGACAGGGGGCAATGAGCAGTTCTTC
v_gene: TRBV15; d_gene: NA; j_gene: TRBJ1-5; abundance: NA; CDR3aa: CATSRDLGGSNQPQHF; CDR3nt: TGTGCCACCAGCAGAGACTTGGGGGGGAGCAATCAGCCCCAGCATTTT
v_gene: TRBV5-6; d_gene: TRBD1; j_gene: TRBJ1-2; abundance: once; CDR3aa: CASSLGRQGRGGYTF; CDR3nt: TGTGCCAGCAGCTTGGGGCGACAGGGTAGAGGTGGCTACACCTTC
v_gene: TRBV27; d_gene: NA; j_gene: TRBJ2-3; abundance: many; CDR3aa: CASTLLGTDTQYF; CDR3nt: TGTGCCAGCACCTTACTGGGGACAGATACGCAGTATTTT
v_gene: TRBV9; d_gene: NA; j_gene: TRBJ1-1; abundance: NA; CDR3aa: CASSVEEVGGPEPMNTEAFF; CDR3nt: TGTGCCAGCAGCGTAGAGGAGGTAGGGGGTCCCGAACCCATGAACACTGAAGCTTTCTTT
v_gene: TRBV5-1; d_gene: TRBD1; j_gene: TRBJ1-1; abundance: once; CDR3aa: CASSHGQGGNTEAFF; CDR3nt: TGCGCCAGCAGCCACGGACAGGGGGGAAACACTGAAGCTTTCTTT
v_gene: TRBV30; d_gene: NA; j_gene: TRBJ2-5; abundance: NA; CDR3aa: CAWSVLGETQYF; CDR3nt: TGTGCCTGGAGTGTCCTTGGAGAGACCCAGTACTTC
v_gene: TRBV28; d_gene: NA; j_gene: TRBJ1-5; abundance: NA; CDR3aa: CASSLSGNQPQHF; CDR3nt: TGTGCCAGCAGTTTATCGGGTAATCAGCCCCAGCATTTT
v_gene: TRBV7-6; d_gene: TRBD2; j_gene: TRBJ2-3; abundance: NA; CDR3aa: CASSMTSGGQYF; CDR3nt: TGTGCCAGCAGCATGACTAGCGGGGGGCAGTATTTT
v_gene: TRBV15; d_gene: NA; j_gene: TRBJ1-2; abundance: NA; CDR3aa: CATSRDSVQAYGYTF; CDR3nt: TGTGCCACCAGCAGAGATAGTGTCCAGGCCTATGGCTACACCTTC
v_gene: TRBV3-1/TRBV3-2; d_gene: NA; j_gene: TRBJ1-2; abundance: NA; CDR3aa: CASSQGREGYGYTF; CDR3nt: TGTGCCAGCAGCCAAGGCAGGGAGGGCTATGGCTACACCTTC
v_gene: TRBV6-5; d_gene: NA; j_gene: TRBJ2-5; abundance: once; CDR3aa: CASRVEHRGETQYF; CDR3nt: TGTGCCAGCAGGGTTGAGCACCGGGGAGAGACCCAGTACTTC
v_gene: TRBV6-2/TRBV6-3; d_gene: NA; j_gene: TRBJ1-1; abundance: NA; CDR3aa: CASSPDGKNTEAFF; CDR3nt: TGTGCCAGCAGTCCGGACGGAAAGAACACTGAAGCTTTCTTT
v_gene: TRBV19; d_gene: NA; j_gene: TRBJ1-4; abundance: NA; CDR3aa: CASSSNRGQINEKLFF; CDR3nt: TGTGCCAGTAGTTCCAACCGGGGACAAATAAATGAAAAACTGTTTTTT
v_gene: TRBV4-3; d_gene: NA; j_gene: TRBJ2-1; abundance: NA; CDR3aa: CASSRAGTPNNEQFF; CDR3nt: TGCGCCAGCAGCCGAGCCGGGACACCTAACAATGAGCAGTTCTTC
v_gene: TRBV7-3; d_gene: NA; j_gene: TRBJ1-5; abundance: once; CDR3aa: CASSRRRGIPEGPQHF; CDR3nt: TGTGCCAGCAGCCGAAGGAGGGGGATCCCCGAGGGGCCCCAGCATTTT
v_gene: TRBV15; d_gene: NA; j_gene: TRBJ1-6; abundance: NA; CDR3aa: CATSPRGSYNSPLHF; CDR3nt: TGTGCCACCTCACCTCGGGGCTCCTATAATTCACCCCTCCACTTT
v_gene: TRBV2; d_gene: NA; j_gene: TRBJ1-2; abundance: NA; CDR3aa: CASSEASPRAGGYGYTF; CDR3nt: TGTGCCAGCAGTGAAGCTAGCCCTCGTGCAGGCGGCTATGGCTACACCTTC
v_gene: TRBV6-2/TRBV6-3; d_gene: NA; j_gene: TRBJ1-2; abundance: NA; CDR3aa: CASSYSTAPYGYTF; CDR3nt: TGTGCCAGCAGTTACTCGACAGCGCCCTATGGCTACACCTTC
v_gene: TRBV5-1; d_gene: TRBD1; j_gene: TRBJ2-7; abundance: NA; CDR3aa: CASSFEGSPGQGSEQYF; CDR3nt: TGCGCCAGCAGTTTCGAGGGGAGTCCGGGACAGGGTTCCGAGCAGTACTTC
v_gene: TRBV4-2; d_gene: TRBD1; j_gene: TRBJ1-2; abundance: NA; CDR3aa: CASSQDWGQDLYGYTF; CDR3nt: TGTGCCAGCAGCCAAGATTGGGGACAGGACCTCTATGGCTACACCTTC
v_gene: TRBV6-5; d_gene: TRBD1; j_gene: TRBJ1-1; abundance: NA; CDR3aa: CASSSGGTPNEAFF; CDR3nt: TGTGCCAGCAGTTCAGGGGGCACTCCTAATGAAGCTTTCTTT
v_gene: TRBV18; d_gene: TRBD1; j_gene: TRBJ1-6; abundance: NA; CDR3aa: CASSQGQGENSPLHF; CDR3nt: TGTGCCAGCTCCCAGGGGCAGGGGGAGAATTCACCCCTCCACTTT
v_gene: TRBV30; d_gene: NA; j_gene: TRBJ2-3; abundance: NA; CDR3aa: CAWSVLRAGKGADTQYF; CDR3nt: TGTGCCTGGAGTGTCCTCCGGGCGGGGAAGGGGGCAGATACGCAGTATTTT
v_gene: TRBV7-3; d_gene: TRBD2; j_gene: TRBJ2-2; abundance: NA; CDR3aa: CASSLRGLAALNTGELFF; CDR3nt: TGTGCCAGCAGCTTAAGGGGACTAGCGGCCCTAAACACCGGGGAGCTGTTTTTT
v_gene: TRBV7-2; d_gene: TRBD1; j_gene: TRBJ2-3; abundance: NA; CDR3aa: CASSPGGVRTDTQYF; CDR3nt: TGTGCCAGCAGCCCAGGGGGCGTCCGGACAGATACGCAGTATTTT
v_gene: TRBV28; d_gene: NA; j_gene: TRBJ1-2; abundance: NA; CDR3aa: CASSSLSGYTF; CDR3nt: TGTGCCAGCAGTTCCTTGTCGGGCTACACCTTC
v_gene: TRBV4-2; d_gene: NA; j_gene: TRBJ2-2; abundance: NA; CDR3aa: CASTQGVSNTGELFF; CDR3nt: TGTGCCAGCACCCAAGGAGTTTCGAACACCGGGGAGCTGTTTTTT
v_gene: TRBV7-8; d_gene: TRBD2; j_gene: TRBJ2-7; abundance: NA; CDR3aa: CASSPGDYAQYF; CDR3nt: TGTGCCAGCAGCCCCGGGGACTACGCGCAGTACTTC
v_gene: TRBV19; d_gene: NA; j_gene: TRBJ1-5; abundance: NA; CDR3aa: CASSIEFSNQPQHF; CDR3nt: TGTGCCAGTAGTATAGAATTTAGCAATCAGCCCCAGCATTTT
v_gene: TRBV19; d_gene: TRBD1; j_gene: TRBJ1-5; abundance: NA; CDR3aa: CASRLQGDQPQHF; CDR3nt: TGTGCCAGTAGGCTGCAGGGGGATCAGCCCCAGCATTTT
v_gene: TRBV6-2/TRBV6-3; d_gene: TRBD1; j_gene: TRBJ1-6; abundance: NA; CDR3aa: CASSSRGRVDSPLHF; CDR3nt: TGTGCCAGCAGCTCCAGGGGGCGCGTAGACTCACCCCTCCACTTT
v_gene: TRBV5-1; d_gene: NA; j_gene: TRBJ1-2; abundance: NA; CDR3aa: CASSLDPGEGYGYTF; CDR3nt: TGCGCCAGCAGCTTGGATCCAGGGGAGGGCTATGGCTACACCTTC
v_gene: TRBV13; d_gene: TRBD1; j_gene: TRBJ2-7; abundance: once; CDR3aa: CASSLGLPGQGGAYEQYF; CDR3nt: TGTGCCAGCAGCTTAGGCCTCCCGGGACAGGGGGGGGCCTACGAGCAGTACTTC
v_gene: TRBV30; d_gene: NA; j_gene: TRBJ2-2; abundance: NA; CDR3aa: CAWSVYVTGELFF; CDR3nt: TGTGCCTGGAGTGTATATGTCACCGGGGAGCTGTTTTTT
v_gene: TRBV4-1; d_gene: TRBD2; j_gene: TRBJ2-1; abundance: NA; CDR3aa: CASSQDQPRGGYNEQFF; CDR3nt: TGCGCCAGCAGCCAAGATCAGCCCCGGGGGGGCTACAATGAGCAGTTCTTC
v_gene: TRBV20-1; d_gene: NA; j_gene: TRBJ2-1; abundance: NA; CDR3aa: CSARGYNEQFF; CDR3nt: TGCAGTGCTAGAGGTTACAATGAGCAGTTCTTC
v_gene: TRBV11-3; d_gene: NA; j_gene: TRBJ2-1; abundance: once; CDR3aa: CASSTDREDEQFF; CDR3nt: TGTGCCAGCAGCACCGACAGAGAGGATGAGCAGTTCTTC